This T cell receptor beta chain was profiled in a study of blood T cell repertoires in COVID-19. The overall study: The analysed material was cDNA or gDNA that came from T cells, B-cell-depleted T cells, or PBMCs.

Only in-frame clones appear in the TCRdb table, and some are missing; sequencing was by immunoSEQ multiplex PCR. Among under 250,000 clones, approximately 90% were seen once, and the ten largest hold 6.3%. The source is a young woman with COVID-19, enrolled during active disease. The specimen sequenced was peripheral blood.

The DNA for the CDR3 is TGTGCCAGCAGGTGGAGGAACACTGAAGCTTTCTTT. Translation: CASRWRNTEAFF. V is TRBV25-1 and J is TRBJ1-1, with unresolved D. Per the germline V gene, CDR1 is MGHDK and CDR2 is SYGVNS. The V gene lost 6 bases and the J gene lost 1 base, with 6 bases spanning the gap. The CDR3 extends over 12 amino acids. Full variable domain (outside the CDR3, taken from reference TRBV25-1 and TRBJ1-1): EADIYQTPRYLVIGTGKKITLECSQTMGHDKMYWYQQDPGMELHLIHYSYGVNSTEKGDLSSESTVSRIRTEHFPLTLESARPSHTSQYLCASRWRNTEAFFGQGTRLTVV.